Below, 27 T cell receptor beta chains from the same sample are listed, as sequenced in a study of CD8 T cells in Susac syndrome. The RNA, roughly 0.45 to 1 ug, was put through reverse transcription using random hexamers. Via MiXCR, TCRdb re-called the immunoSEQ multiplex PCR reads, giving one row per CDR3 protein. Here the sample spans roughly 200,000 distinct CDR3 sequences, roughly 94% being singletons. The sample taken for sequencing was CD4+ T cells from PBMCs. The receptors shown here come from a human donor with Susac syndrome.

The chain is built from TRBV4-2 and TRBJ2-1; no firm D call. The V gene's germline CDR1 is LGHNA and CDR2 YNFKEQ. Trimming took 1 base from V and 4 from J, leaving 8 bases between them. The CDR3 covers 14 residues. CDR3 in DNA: TGTGCCAGCAGCCAAGGCTCAGCTTACAATGAGCAGTTCTTC. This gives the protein CASSQGSAYNEQFF.

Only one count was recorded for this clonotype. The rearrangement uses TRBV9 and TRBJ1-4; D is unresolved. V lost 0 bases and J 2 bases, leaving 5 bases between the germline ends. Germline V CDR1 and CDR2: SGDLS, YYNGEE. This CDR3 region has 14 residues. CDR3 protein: CASSVDSTNEKLFF. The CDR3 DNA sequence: TGTGCCAGCAGCGTAGACTCTACTAATGAAAAACTGTTTTTT.

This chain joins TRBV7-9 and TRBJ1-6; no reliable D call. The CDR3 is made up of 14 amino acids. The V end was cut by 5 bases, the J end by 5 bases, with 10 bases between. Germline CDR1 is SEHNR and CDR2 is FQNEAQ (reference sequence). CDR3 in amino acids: CASSMTDHNSPLHF. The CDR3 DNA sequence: TGTGCCAGCAGCATGACGGACCATAATTCACCCCTCCACTTT.

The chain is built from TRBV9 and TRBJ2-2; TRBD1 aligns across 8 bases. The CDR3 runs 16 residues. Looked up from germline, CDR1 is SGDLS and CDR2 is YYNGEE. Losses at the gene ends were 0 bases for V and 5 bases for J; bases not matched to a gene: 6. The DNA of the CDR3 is TGTGCCAGCAGCGTAGAGGGCAGGGGGCGAACCGGGGAGCTGTTTTTT. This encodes CASSVEGRGRTGELFF.

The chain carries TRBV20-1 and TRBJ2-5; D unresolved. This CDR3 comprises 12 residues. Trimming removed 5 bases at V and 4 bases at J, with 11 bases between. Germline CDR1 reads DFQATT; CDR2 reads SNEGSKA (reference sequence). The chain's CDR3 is CSALRMLETQYF. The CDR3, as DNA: TGCAGTGCTCTCCGGATGTTAGAGACCCAGTACTTC.

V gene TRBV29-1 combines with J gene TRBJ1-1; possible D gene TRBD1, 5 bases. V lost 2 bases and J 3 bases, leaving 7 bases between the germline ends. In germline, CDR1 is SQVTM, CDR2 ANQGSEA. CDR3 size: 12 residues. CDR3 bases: TGCAGCGTTGAAACGGGGGACACTGAAGCTTTCTTT. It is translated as CSVETGDTEAFF.

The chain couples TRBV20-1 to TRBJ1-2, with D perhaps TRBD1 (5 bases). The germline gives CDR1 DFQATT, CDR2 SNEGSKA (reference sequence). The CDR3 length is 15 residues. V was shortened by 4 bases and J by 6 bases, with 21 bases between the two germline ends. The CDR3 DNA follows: TGCAGTGCTAAGTCTTTCGTGTGGGGGGGAGATGGCTACACCTTC. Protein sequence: CSAKSFVWGGDGYTF.

CDR3 DNA sequence: TGTGCCAGCAGCTTGGCCGGAAGAAGCTCCTACGAGCAGTACTTC. This encodes CASSLAGRSSYEQYF. This rearrangement joins TRBV5-4 to TRBJ2-7; no clear D. The V end lost 0 bases, the J end lost 0 bases, and 10 bases lay between the germline ends. The CDR3 is 15 amino acids. Germline loops: CDR1 SGHNT, CDR2 YYREEE (reference sequence).

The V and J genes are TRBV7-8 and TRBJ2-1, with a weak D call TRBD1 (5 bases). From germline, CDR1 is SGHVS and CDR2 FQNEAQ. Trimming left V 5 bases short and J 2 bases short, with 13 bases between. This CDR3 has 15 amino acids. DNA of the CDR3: TGTGCCAGCAGCCCCGGCGCAGGGACCTACAATGAGCAGTTCTTC. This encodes CASSPGAGTYNEQFF.

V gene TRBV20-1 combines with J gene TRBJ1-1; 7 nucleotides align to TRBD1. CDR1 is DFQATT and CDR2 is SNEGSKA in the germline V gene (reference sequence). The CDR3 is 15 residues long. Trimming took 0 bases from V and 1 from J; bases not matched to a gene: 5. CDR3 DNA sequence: TGCAGTGCTAGAGACGCGGGACAGTGGAACACTGAAGCTTTCTTT. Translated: CSARDAGQWNTEAFF.

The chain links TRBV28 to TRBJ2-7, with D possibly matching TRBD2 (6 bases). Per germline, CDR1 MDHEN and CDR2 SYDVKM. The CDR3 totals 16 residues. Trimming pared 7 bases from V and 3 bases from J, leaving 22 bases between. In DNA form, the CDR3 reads TGTGCCAGCAACCCCACACGTGGAGGGCCGTTCTACGAGCAGTACTTC. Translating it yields CASNPTRGGPFYEQYF.

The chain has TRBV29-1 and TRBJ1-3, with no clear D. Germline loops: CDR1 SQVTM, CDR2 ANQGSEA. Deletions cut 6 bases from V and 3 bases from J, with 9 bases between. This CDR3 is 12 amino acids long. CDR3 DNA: TGCAGCGTCGCTAGAGGTGGAAACACCATATATTTT. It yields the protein CSVARGGNTIYF.

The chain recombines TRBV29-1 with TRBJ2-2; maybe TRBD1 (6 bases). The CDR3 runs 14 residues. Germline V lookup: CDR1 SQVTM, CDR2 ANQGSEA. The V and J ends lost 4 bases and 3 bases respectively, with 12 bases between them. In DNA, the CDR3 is TGCAGCGTTGTCATACAGGGAGACACCGGGGAGCTGTTTTTT. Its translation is CSVVIQGDTGELFF.

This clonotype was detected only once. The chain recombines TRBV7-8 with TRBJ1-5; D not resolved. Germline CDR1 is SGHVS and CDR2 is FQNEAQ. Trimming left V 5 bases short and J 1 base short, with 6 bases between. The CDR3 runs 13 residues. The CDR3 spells CASSTGSNQPQHF. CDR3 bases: TGTGCCAGCAGCACCGGAAGCAATCAGCCCCAGCATTTT. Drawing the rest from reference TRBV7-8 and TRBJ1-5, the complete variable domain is GAGVSQSPRYKVAKRGQDVALRCDPISGHVSLFWYQQALGQGPEFLTYFQNEAQLDKSGLPSDRFFAERPEGSVSTLKIQRTQQEDSAVYLCASSTGSNQPQHFGDGTRLSIL.

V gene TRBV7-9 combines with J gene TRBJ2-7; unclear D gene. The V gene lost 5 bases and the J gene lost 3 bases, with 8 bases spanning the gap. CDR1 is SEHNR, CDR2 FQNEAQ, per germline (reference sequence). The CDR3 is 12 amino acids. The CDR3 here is CASSPAHYEQYF. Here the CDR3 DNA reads TGTGCCAGCAGCCCCGCCCACTACGAGCAGTACTTC. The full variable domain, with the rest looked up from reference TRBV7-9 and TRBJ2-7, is DTGVSQNPRHKITKRGQNVTFRCDPISEHNRLYWYRQTLGQGPEFLTYFQNEAQLEKSRLLSDRFSAERPKGSFSTLEIQRTEQGDSAMYLCASSPAHYEQYFGPGTRLTVT.

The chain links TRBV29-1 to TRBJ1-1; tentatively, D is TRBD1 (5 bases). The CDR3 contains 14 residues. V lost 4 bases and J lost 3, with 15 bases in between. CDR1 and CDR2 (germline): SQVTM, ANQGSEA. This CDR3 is CSVADSQVHTEAFF. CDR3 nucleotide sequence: TGCAGCGTTGCAGACAGCCAAGTCCACACTGAAGCTTTCTTT.

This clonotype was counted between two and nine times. CDR3 nucleotides: TGTGCCACCAGTGCTCCAGGCGGGGAGACCCAGTACTTC. It is translated as CATSAPGGETQYF. The rearrangement joins TRBV24-1 to TRBJ2-5; a possible D gene is TRBD2 (5 bases). Germline lookup yields CDR1 KGHDR and CDR2 SFDVKD. This CDR3 comprises 13 residues. V lost 5 bases and J lost 5, with 11 bases in between.

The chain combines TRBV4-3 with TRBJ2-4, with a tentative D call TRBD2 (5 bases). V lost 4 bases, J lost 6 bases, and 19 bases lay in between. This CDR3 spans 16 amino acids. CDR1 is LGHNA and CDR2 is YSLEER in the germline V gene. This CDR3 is CASSPSGKGPINIQYF. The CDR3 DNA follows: TGCGCCAGCAGCCCCTCGGGGAAAGGGCCCATAAACATTCAGTACTTC.

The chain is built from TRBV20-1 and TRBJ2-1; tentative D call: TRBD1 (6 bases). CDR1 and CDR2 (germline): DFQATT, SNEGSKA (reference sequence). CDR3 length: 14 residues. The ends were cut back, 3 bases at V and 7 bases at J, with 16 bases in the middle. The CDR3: CSASAAGTNNEQFF. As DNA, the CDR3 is TGCAGTGCTAGTGCGGCCGGGACAAATAATGAGCAGTTCTTC.

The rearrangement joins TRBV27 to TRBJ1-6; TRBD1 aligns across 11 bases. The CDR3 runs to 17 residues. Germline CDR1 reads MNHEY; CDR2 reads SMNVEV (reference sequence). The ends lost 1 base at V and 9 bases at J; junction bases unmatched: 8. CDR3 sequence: CASSLFIGQGAGSPLHF. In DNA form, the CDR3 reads TGTGCCAGCAGTTTATTCATTGGACAGGGGGCCGGTTCACCCCTCCACTTT.

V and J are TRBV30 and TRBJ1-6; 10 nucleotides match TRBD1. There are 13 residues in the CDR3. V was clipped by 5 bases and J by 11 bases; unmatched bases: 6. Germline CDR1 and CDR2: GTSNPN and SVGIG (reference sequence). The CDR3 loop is CAWDGTGDTPLHF. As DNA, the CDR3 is TGTGCCTGGGACGGGACAGGGGATACACCCCTCCACTTT.

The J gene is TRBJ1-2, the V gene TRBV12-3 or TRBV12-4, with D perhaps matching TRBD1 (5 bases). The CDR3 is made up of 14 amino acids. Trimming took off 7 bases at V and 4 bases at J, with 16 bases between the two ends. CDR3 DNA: TGTGCCAGCACCCCGGGGGGTAGCGGCTATGGCTACACCTTC. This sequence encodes CASTPGGSGYGYTF.

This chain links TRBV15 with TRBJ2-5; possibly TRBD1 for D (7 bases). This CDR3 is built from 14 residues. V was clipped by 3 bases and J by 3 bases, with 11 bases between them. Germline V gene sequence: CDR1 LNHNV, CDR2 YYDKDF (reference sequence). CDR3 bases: TGTGCCACCAGCAGGGGAGGACAGGAAGAGACCCAGTACTTC. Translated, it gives CATSRGGQEETQYF.

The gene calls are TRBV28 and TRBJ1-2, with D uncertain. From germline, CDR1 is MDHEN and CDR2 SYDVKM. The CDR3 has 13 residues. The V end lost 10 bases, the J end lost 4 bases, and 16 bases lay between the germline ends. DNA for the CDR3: TGTGCCACCTCAAATGAAAGGGTCTATGGCTACACCTTC. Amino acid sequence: CATSNERVYGYTF.

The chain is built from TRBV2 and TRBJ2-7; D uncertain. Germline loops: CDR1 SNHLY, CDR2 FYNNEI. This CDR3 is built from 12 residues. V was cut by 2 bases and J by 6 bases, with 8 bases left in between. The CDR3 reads CASSEPYREQYF. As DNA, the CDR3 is TGTGCCAGCAGTGAACCGTACCGCGAGCAGTACTTC.

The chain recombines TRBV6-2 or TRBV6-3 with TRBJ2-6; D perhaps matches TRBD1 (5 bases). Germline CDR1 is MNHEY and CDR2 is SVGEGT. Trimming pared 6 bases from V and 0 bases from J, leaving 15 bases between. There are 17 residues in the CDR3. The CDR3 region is CASRRRTSISGANVLTF. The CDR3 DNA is TGTGCCAGCAGACGCCGGACATCTATCTCTGGGGCCAACGTCCTGACTTTC.

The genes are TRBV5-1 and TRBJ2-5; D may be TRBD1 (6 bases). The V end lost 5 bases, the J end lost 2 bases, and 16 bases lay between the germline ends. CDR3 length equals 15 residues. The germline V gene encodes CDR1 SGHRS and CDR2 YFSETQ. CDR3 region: CASRPGQFDQETQYF. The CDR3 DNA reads TGCGCCAGCAGACCCGGACAGTTCGATCAAGAGACCCAGTACTTC.